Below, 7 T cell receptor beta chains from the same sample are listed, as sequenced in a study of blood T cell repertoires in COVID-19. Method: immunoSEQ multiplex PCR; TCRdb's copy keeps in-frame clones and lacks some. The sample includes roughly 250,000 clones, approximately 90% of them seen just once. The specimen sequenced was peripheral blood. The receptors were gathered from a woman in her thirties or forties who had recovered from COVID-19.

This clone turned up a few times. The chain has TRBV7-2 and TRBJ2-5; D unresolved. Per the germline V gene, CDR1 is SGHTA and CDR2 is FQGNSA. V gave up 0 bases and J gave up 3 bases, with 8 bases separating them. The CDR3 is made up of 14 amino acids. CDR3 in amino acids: CASSLASVKETQYF. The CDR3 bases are TGTGCCAGCAGCTTAGCGTCGGTTAAAGAGACCCAGTACTTC.

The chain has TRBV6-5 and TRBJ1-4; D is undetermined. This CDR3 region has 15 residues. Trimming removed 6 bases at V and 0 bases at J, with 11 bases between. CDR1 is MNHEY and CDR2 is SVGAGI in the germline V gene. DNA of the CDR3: TGTGCCAGCAGATCCCACAGAGCAACTAATGAAAAACTGTTTTTT. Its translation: CASRSHRATNEKLFF.

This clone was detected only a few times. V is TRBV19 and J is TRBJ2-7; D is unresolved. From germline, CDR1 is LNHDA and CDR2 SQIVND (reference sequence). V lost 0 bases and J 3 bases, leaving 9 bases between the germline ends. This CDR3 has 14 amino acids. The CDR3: CASSIEAGYYEQYF. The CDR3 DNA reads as TGTGCCAGTAGTATAGAAGCCGGGTACTACGAGCAGTACTTC.

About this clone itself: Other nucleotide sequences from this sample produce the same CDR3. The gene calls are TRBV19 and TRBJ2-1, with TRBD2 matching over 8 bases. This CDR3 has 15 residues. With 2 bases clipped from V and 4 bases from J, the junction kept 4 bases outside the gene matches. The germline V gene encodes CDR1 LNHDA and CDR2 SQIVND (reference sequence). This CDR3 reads CASSILAGRYNEQFF. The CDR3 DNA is TGTGCCAGTAGTATATTAGCGGGACGGTACAATGAGCAGTTCTTC.

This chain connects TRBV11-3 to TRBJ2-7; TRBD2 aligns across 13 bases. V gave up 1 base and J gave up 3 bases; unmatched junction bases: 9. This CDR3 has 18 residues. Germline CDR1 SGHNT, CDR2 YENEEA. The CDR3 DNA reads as TGTGCCAGCAGCTTAGGGGTCTCCGGGACTAGCGGGATCTACGAGCAGTACTTC. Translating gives CASSLGVSGTSGIYEQYF.

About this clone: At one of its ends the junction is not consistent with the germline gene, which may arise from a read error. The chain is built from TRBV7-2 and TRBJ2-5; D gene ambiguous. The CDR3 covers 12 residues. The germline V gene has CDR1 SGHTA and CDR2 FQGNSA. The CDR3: CASSVALKTQYF. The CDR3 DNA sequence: TGTGCCAGCAGCGTAGCCCTAAAGACCCAGTACTTC.

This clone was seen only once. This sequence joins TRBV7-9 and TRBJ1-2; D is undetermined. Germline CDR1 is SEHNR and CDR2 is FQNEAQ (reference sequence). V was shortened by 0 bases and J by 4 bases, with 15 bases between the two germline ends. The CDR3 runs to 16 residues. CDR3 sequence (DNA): TGTGCCAGCAGCTTAGCTAGGACTACCGTCGTCTATGGCTACACCTTC. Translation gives CASSLARTTVVYGYTF.